A selection of T cell receptor beta chains follows, all from one sample in a study of T-cell reconstitution after alpha-beta-depleted transplantation in children. Via MiXCR, TCRdb re-called the PCR reads, giving one row per CDR3 protein. This sample has some 280,000 distinct CDR3 sequences, with almost 10% found just once. The sample in question was PBMCs from the stem cell graft donor, obtained from the stem cell graft. These receptors were obtained from a human donor who donated a stem cell graft to a child with SCID. Each CDR3 is given with its conserved first and last residue. A D gene is named only where the DNA matches it firmly. Clone sizes are given selectively: once, few, many, or a class where the clone is expanded.

CDR3aa: CAGQTGPEYEQYF
CDR3nt: TGTGCCGGCCAGACCGGGCCAGAATACGAGCAGTACTTC
abundance: few
d_gene: -
j_gene: TRBJ2-7
v_gene: TRBV2

CDR3aa: CSAADRKEPTDTQYF
CDR3nt: TGCAGTGCTGCGGACAGGAAAGAACCCACAGATACGCAGTATTTT
abundance: few
d_gene: TRBD1
j_gene: TRBJ2-3
v_gene: TRBV20-1

CDR3aa: CASSLGDDYNEQFF
CDR3nt: TGTGCCAGCAGCTTAGGAGACGACTACAATGAGCAGTTCTTC
abundance: few
d_gene: -
j_gene: TRBJ2-1
v_gene: TRBV7-9

CDR3aa: CASSYPGQVNTEAFF
CDR3nt: TGTGCCAGCAGCTACCCCGGACAGGTGAACACTGAAGCTTTCTTT
abundance: few
d_gene: TRBD1
j_gene: TRBJ1-1
v_gene: TRBV12-3/TRBV12-4

CDR3aa: CASSPPDSYEQYF
CDR3nt: TGTGCCAGCTCACCCCCAGACTCCTACGAGCAGTACTTC
abundance: many
d_gene: -
j_gene: TRBJ2-7
v_gene: TRBV5-1

CDR3aa: CSARTTVGSYEQYF
CDR3nt: TGCAGTGCTAGGACGACAGTAGGCTCCTACGAGCAGTACTTC
abundance: few
d_gene: -
j_gene: TRBJ2-7
v_gene: TRBV20-1

CDR3aa: CSATGLAGTYNEQFF
CDR3nt: TGCAGTGCGACGGGACTAGCGGGGACCTACAATGAGCAGTTCTTC
abundance: few
d_gene: TRBD2
j_gene: TRBJ2-1
v_gene: TRBV20-1

CDR3aa: CASSYLQGLKNTEAFF
CDR3nt: TGTGCCAGCAGTTACCTACAGGGTCTTAAGAACACTGAAGCTTTCTTT
abundance: few
d_gene: -
j_gene: TRBJ1-1
v_gene: TRBV6-5

CDR3aa: CASSHGRGVSYGYTF
CDR3nt: TGTGCCAGCAGCCACGGCCGGGGGGTCAGCTATGGCTACACCTTC
abundance: -
d_gene: -
j_gene: TRBJ1-2
v_gene: TRBV9

CDR3aa: CASSQTLAGELFF
CDR3nt: TGTGCCAGCAGCCAAACGCTTGCCGGGGAGCTGTTTTTT
abundance: many
d_gene: -
j_gene: TRBJ2-2
v_gene: TRBV7-3